This TCR beta chain was profiled in a study of T cell repertoires in cytomegalovirus infection. TCRdb re-called the reads through MiXCR, storing one row per CDR3 protein. The sample consists of just under 500,000 distinct CDR3 sequences, roughly a third of them appearing once. To note about this clonotype: What it recognizes is unknown.

Germline V gene lookup returns CDR1 MNHEY and CDR2 SVGEGT. The ends were cut back, 7 bases at V and 5 bases at J, with 20 bases in the middle. The CDR3 runs to 16 residues. This specimen was cultured PBMCs, taken from culture after CMV antigen stimulation. The receptor comes from a human donor in good health (CMV status not recorded). Some clones in this sample may be carry-over from other donors' samples. The chain combines TRBV6-2 or TRBV6-3 with TRBJ2-2, with TRBD2 as a possible D gene (7 bases). CDR3 loop: CASNPEGGSRTGELFF. In DNA form, the CDR3 reads TGTGCCAGCAACCCCGAGGGGGGGAGCAGGACCGGGGAGCTGTTTTTT.